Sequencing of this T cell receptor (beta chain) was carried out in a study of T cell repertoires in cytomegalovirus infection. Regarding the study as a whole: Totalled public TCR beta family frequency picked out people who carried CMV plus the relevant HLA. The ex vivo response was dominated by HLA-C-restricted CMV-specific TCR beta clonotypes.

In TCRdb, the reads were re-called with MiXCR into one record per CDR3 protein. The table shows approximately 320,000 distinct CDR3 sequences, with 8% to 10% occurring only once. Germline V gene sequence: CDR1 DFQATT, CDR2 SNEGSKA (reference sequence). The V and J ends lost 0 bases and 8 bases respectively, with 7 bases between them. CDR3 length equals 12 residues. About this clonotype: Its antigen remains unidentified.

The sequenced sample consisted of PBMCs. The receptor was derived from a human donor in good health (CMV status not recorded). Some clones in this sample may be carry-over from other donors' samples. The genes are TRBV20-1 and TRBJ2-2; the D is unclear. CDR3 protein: CSARDRWGELFF. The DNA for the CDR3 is TGCAGTGCTAGAGATAGATGGGGGGAGCTGTTTTTT.